This T cell receptor beta chain originates from a study of blood T cell repertoires in COVID-19. The overall study: Samples came from the United States, Italy and Spain, spanning acute and convalescent COVID-19. T cells, B-cell-depleted T cells, or PBMCs provided the cDNA or gDNA that served as material.

Study processing details: Nucleated cell counts were estimated from reference gene primer amplification. This table comes from immunoSEQ multiplex PCR, and its TCRdb copy is limited to in-frame clones, with some not included. That table is the source of V, J and clone size, and D and trimming were worked out from the DNA. The sample lists 200,000 to 250,000 clones; roughly 86% were seen once. Per the germline V gene, CDR1 is ENHRY and CDR2 is SYGVKD. The V segment lost 2 bases and the J segment 6 bases; nucleotides outside the gene matches: 4. This CDR3 is 15 amino acids long. The sequence was collected from a woman younger than 45 who had recovered from COVID-19. The sequenced material came from peripheral blood. The chain combines TRBV10-3 with TRBJ2-1, with TRBD2 identical over 10 bases. CDR3 residues: CAISEIAGGSNEQFF. CDR3 in DNA: TGTGCCATCAGTGAGATAGCGGGGGGTTCCAATGAGCAGTTCTTC.